A single sample is the source of the 10 T cell receptor beta chains below, sequenced in a study of T cells expressing NK-cell markers. TCRdb re-called the 5' RACE reads; every CDR3 protein appears as one record, without DNA. This table lists about 390,000 distinct CDR3 sequences. Sequences were obtained from blood T cells: a sorted CD56 or NKG2C T cell subset, CD4+ or CD8+ T cells, or bulk PBMC T cells (not recorded which). The receptors here all came from a woman aged 50 to 60 in good health.

The chain couples TRBV4-1 to TRBJ2-2; TCRdb outputs TRBD1, but without DNA this stays unchecked. The CDR3 spans 12 residues. Germline V gene lookup returns CDR1 MGHRA and CDR2 YSYEKL. This CDR3 is CASSHPGGELFF.

J is TRBJ2-3 and V is TRBV12-3 or TRBV12-4. This CDR3 region has 15 residues. This CDR3 reads CASSSWTEGTDTQYF.

The chain combines TRBV12-3 or TRBV12-4 with TRBJ2-1; the D call from TCRdb, TRBD1, cannot be confirmed without DNA. The CDR3 loop spans 12 amino acids. The CDR3 spells CASSFGTANPFF.

The chain joins TRBV4-1 to TRBJ2-3; TCRdb picks TRBD2, but there is no DNA to check that call. The CDR3 is made up of 12 amino acids. CDR1 MGHRA and CDR2 YSYEKL come from the germline V gene. The CDR3 loop is CASSHWRDTQYF.

The chain joins TRBV19 to TRBJ2-7; TCRdb selects TRBD1, and the lack of DNA leaves this call unchecked. There are 12 residues in the CDR3. Germline V lookup: CDR1 LNHDA, CDR2 SQIVND (reference sequence). CDR3 sequence reads: CASSNRADEQYF.

The chain has TRBV5-1 and TRBJ2-2; the TRBD1 assignment by TCRdb is unverifiable without DNA. Germline CDR1 and CDR2: SGHRS and YFSETQ. The CDR3 extends over 16 amino acids. The CDR3 is CASSLVSRDSTGELFF.

The V gene is TRBV24-1, the J gene TRBJ1-4; TCRdb selects TRBD1, and the lack of DNA leaves this call unchecked. Germline assignment: CDR1 KGHDR and CDR2 SFDVKD. The CDR3 contains 16 residues. The CDR3 loop reads CATSDGTGHVGEKLFF.

The V call is TRBV27, the J call TRBJ2-4; TCRdb's D gene call, TRBD2, goes unchecked for lack of DNA. Germline V gene data show CDR1 as MNHEY and CDR2 as SMNVEV (reference sequence). The CDR3 contains 16 residues. CDR3 sequence: CASSLRVSEAKNIQYF.

The chain is built from TRBV20-1 and TRBJ2-7; without DNA, the TCRdb call of TRBD1 cannot be checked. This CDR3 is built from 13 residues. The germline V gene has CDR1 DFQATT and CDR2 SNEGSKA (reference sequence). The CDR3 reads CSATGGHTYEQYF.

The chain couples TRBV7-2 to TRBJ2-7; with no DNA, the TCRdb D assignment of TRBD2 cannot be verified. There are 12 residues in the CDR3. Germline V gene data show CDR1 as SGHTA and CDR2 as FQGNSA. The CDR3 region is CASSPSHYEQYF.